Shown below are 21 T cell receptor beta chains from a single sample sequenced in a study of cytomegalovirus exposure and HLA in healthy donors. Profiled with immunoSEQ multiplex PCR; TCRdb holds only in-frame clones, not every one. The repertoire has about 180,000 clones, 75% to 90% of them found once; the top ten carry approximately 16%. Sequencing input: PBMCs. The source is a man between 18 and 29 years old in good health and CMV-seropositive.

The genes are TRBV7-9 and TRBJ2-1; D possibly corresponds to TRBD1 (5 bases). Germline values: CDR1 SEHNR, CDR2 FQNEAQ (reference sequence). V was trimmed by 5 bases and J by 0 bases, leaving 11 bases between them. This CDR3 is built from 15 residues. DNA for the CDR3: TGTGCCAGCAGCCTGCAGGGTAGCTCCTACAATGAGCAGTTCTTC. It yields the protein CASSLQGSSYNEQFF.

This clone was counted a few times. This chain uses TRBV2 with TRBJ1-2; D may be TRBD1 (6 bases). Trimming removed 11 bases at V and 8 bases at J, with 15 bases between. This CDR3 comprises 11 residues. CDR1 is SNHLY, CDR2 FYNNEI, per germline. CDR3 region: CADRSGDGYTF. In DNA form, the CDR3 reads TGTGCCGACAGGAGTGGGGACGGCTACACCTTC.

CDR3 bases: TGCGCCAGCAGCCCCGTGACTAGCGGGGGACCCGATGAGCAGTTCTTC. Translating it yields CASSPVTSGGPDEQFF. The chain is built from TRBV5-1 and TRBJ2-1; 12 bases map to TRBD2. The V and J ends lost 4 bases and 8 bases, in that order; junction bases with no gene match: 10. The CDR3 extends over 16 amino acids. Germline loops: CDR1 SGHRS, CDR2 YFSETQ.

The CDR3 DNA reads as TGTGCCAGCTCCGGGACAGGGGTCCCTGAAGCTTTCTTT. Translating gives CASSGTGVPEAFF. J is TRBJ1-1 and V is TRBV6-5; 10 bases agree with TRBD1. Germline trimming cut 8 bases from V and 6 bases from J; bases unmatched to any gene: 6. Per the germline V gene, CDR1 is MNHEY and CDR2 is SVGAGI. This CDR3 contains 13 residues.

This clone was detected only once. The rearrangement joins TRBV11-2 to TRBJ1-1; the D is unclear. This CDR3 has 11 residues. V was cut by 3 bases and J by 4 bases, with 3 bases left in between. Germline assignment: CDR1 SGHAT and CDR2 FQNNGV. The CDR3 DNA sequence: TGTGCCAGCAGCTTCGGCACTGAAGCTTTCTTT. It codes for CASSFGTEAFF.

The gene calls are TRBV6-5 and TRBJ2-1, with 8 bases matching TRBD2. V was pared by 6 bases and J by 3 bases, with 7 bases of the junction left unmatched. The CDR3 covers 15 residues. Looked up from germline, CDR1 is MNHEY and CDR2 is SVGAGI. The CDR3 loop reads CASRPTSDNYNEQFF. CDR3 bases: TGTGCCAGCAGACCGACTAGCGACAACTACAATGAGCAGTTCTTC.

The chain recombines TRBV30 with TRBJ1-2; 7 bases line up with TRBD1. Looked up from germline, CDR1 is GTSNPN and CDR2 is SVGIG (reference sequence). The CDR3 loop spans 12 amino acids. Germline trimming cut 5 bases from V and 8 bases from J; bases unmatched to any gene: 8. CDR3 in DNA: TGTGCCTGGGACGGTAACAGGGGAGGCTACACCTTC. This translates into CAWDGNRGGYTF.

The gene calls are TRBV6-5 and TRBJ1-5, with 8 nucleotides matching TRBD1. The germline V gene encodes CDR1 MNHEY and CDR2 SVGAGI. This CDR3 comprises 16 residues. V shed 3 bases, J shed 6 bases, and the junction held 10 bases outside the gene matches. CDR3 residues: CASSYLPPDRGQPQHF. DNA of the CDR3: TGTGCCAGCAGTTATTTGCCTCCCGACAGGGGTCAGCCCCAGCATTTT.

The J gene is TRBJ2-1, the V gene TRBV6-4; TRBD1 is a possible D gene (6 bases). V lost 3 bases and J 7 bases, leaving 7 bases between the germline ends. The CDR3 has 12 residues. Per germline, CDR1 MRHNA and CDR2 SNTAGT. CDR3 protein: CASSDRGNEQFF. CDR3 nucleotides: TGTGCCAGCAGTGATAGGGGGAATGAGCAGTTCTTC.

The rearrangement links TRBV7-2 to TRBJ2-5; 11 nucleotides align to TRBD1. Losses at the gene ends were 2 bases for V and 1 base for J; bases not matched to a gene: 6. CDR3 length: 17 residues. Germline V gene lookup returns CDR1 SGHTA and CDR2 FQGNSA. CDR3 DNA sequence: TGTGCCAGCAGCTTAAGGGGACAGGGGGTATCCCAAGAGACCCAGTACTTC. The encoded protein is CASSLRGQGVSQETQYF.

The rearrangement links TRBV2 to TRBJ2-5; D not resolved. V was clipped by 4 bases and J by 2 bases, with 17 bases between them. The CDR3 extends over 16 amino acids. The germline V gene encodes CDR1 SNHLY and CDR2 FYNNEI. As DNA, the CDR3 is TGTGCCAGCAGTGCGAGGTTGCTGACTCTACAAGAGACCCAGTACTTC. Its translation is CASSARLLTLQETQYF.

This chain links TRBV7-8 with TRBJ1-1, with 9 bases that match TRBD1. Germline CDR1 and CDR2: SGHVS and FQNEAQ. With 3 bases clipped from V and 6 bases from J, the junction kept 2 bases outside the gene matches. The CDR3 length is 13 residues. CDR3 protein: CASSLTGGSEAFF. The CDR3 bases are TGTGCCAGCAGCTTGACAGGGGGTTCTGAAGCTTTCTTT.

The chain links TRBV5-6 to TRBJ1-6; TRBD1 matches 7 bases. The CDR3 consists of 16 residues. Trimming removed 5 bases from V and 0 bases from J; junction bases left unmatched: 5. Germline V gives CDR1 SGHDT, CDR2 YYEEEE. The CDR3 DNA sequence: TGTGCCAGCAGGTCTCGACAGGGCTCCTATAATTCACCCCTCCACTTT. Protein: CASRSRQGSYNSPLHF.

The chain links TRBV2 to TRBJ2-2; 11 bases line up with TRBD1. The CDR3 loop spans 14 amino acids. From germline, CDR1 is SNHLY and CDR2 FYNNEI. V shed 10 bases and J 6 bases; nucleotides not matched to a gene: 7. The chain's CDR3 is CAISGQGGAGELFF. CDR3 DNA sequence: TGTGCCATTTCGGGACAGGGGGGGGCCGGGGAGCTGTTTTTT.

J is TRBJ2-2 and V is TRBV14; unclear D gene. The CDR3 sequence is 14 residues long. Trimming cost V 4 bases and J 4 bases, with 10 bases left between them. The germline V gene encodes CDR1 SGHDN and CDR2 FVKESK. The CDR3 loop is CASSRLRGTGELFF. CDR3 DNA sequence: TGTGCCAGCAGCCGACTCCGTGGCACCGGGGAGCTGTTTTTT.

In the case of this clone: Other DNA sequences from this sample encode an identical CDR3 as well. This chain connects TRBV6-1 to TRBJ2-3; 11 bases line up with TRBD2. The germline CDR1 and CDR2 sequences are MNHNS and SASEGT. The CDR3 is 15 residues long. The J segment lost 4 bases and the V segment lost 2 bases, leaving 2 bases of the junction unmatched. Written as DNA, the CDR3 is TGTGCCAGCAGTGAATTAGCGGGGGGGCCAGATACGCAGTATTTT. This gives the protein CASSELAGGPDTQYF.

The V gene is TRBV28, the J gene TRBJ2-7, with 7 bases that match TRBD1. Trimming took 6 bases from V and 4 from J; bases not matched to a gene: 6. In germline, CDR1 is MDHEN, CDR2 SYDVKM. This CDR3 has 13 amino acids. DNA for the CDR3: TGTGCCAGCAGCCAGGGGACAGCTTACGAGCAGTACTTC. It translates to CASSQGTAYEQYF. Full variable domain (outside the CDR3, taken from reference TRBV28 and TRBJ2-7): DVKVTQSSRYLVKRTGEKVFLECVQDMDHENMFWYRQDPGLGLRLIYFSYDVKMKEKGDIPEGYSVSREKKERFSLILESASTNQTSMYLCASSQGTAYEQYFGPGTRLTVT.

The chain combines TRBV29-1 with TRBJ1-4; 7 bases match TRBD1. Germline-derived CDR1 and CDR2 are SQVTM and ANQGSEA. The CDR3 runs 13 residues. The junction had 4 bases not matched to a gene; V was cut back by 3 bases and J by 6 bases. CDR3 bases: TGCAGCGTTGAGCGGGGACAGTATGAAAAACTGTTTTTT. It encodes CSVERGQYEKLFF.

V gene TRBV5-1 combines with J gene TRBJ2-2; 8 bases are shared with TRBD2. Germline loops: CDR1 SGHRS, CDR2 YFSETQ. The CDR3 covers 15 residues. J was trimmed by 5 bases and V by 2 bases; bases with no gene match: 5. The CDR3 protein is CASSLAGDRTGELFF. In nucleotides, the CDR3 is TGCGCCAGCAGCTTAGCGGGAGATAGGACCGGGGAGCTGTTTTTT.

Here the CDR3 DNA reads TGCGCCAGCAGACGGGACATCTTCTCCTACAATGAGCAGTTCTTC. It yields the protein CASRRDIFSYNEQFF. The gene calls are TRBV4-1 and TRBJ2-1, with D possibly TRBD1 on 6 matching bases. Per the germline V gene, CDR1 is MGHRA and CDR2 is YSYEKL. This CDR3 is built from 15 residues. V lost 6 bases, J lost 0 bases, and 12 bases lay in between.

CDR3 loop: CASRSRDRGQESNQPQHF. The CDR3, as DNA: TGTGCCAGCAGGAGCCGGGACAGGGGGCAAGAAAGCAATCAGCCCCAGCATTTT. The rearrangement uses TRBV27 and TRBJ1-5; 12 bases match TRBD1. The CDR3 has 18 residues. Germline V gene sequence: CDR1 MNHEY, CDR2 SMNVEV (reference sequence). The V and J ends lost 6 bases and 1 base, in that order; junction bases with no gene match: 10.